The 30 T cell receptor beta chains in this list originate from one sample, sequenced in a study of long-term antiretroviral therapy in people with HIV. Survey-level immunoSEQ v3.0 assays were run. Repertoires were generated with immunoSEQ multiplex PCR, while TCRdb's copy carries only in-frame clones and drops some. The table shows 16,000 or so clones, with 95% occurring only once. Sample: unsorted PBMCs, taken more than 10 years after starting antiretroviral therapy. Receptor source: a man aged 25-40 years with HIV.

The chain combines TRBV7-3 with TRBJ1-1; D is uncertain. This CDR3 has 13 residues. V was clipped by 3 bases and J by 1 base, with 6 bases between them. Germline V gene sequence: CDR1 SGHTA, CDR2 FQGTGA. The CDR3 spells CASSFGGNTEAFF. The DNA for the CDR3 is TGTGCCAGCAGCTTCGGCGGGAACACTGAAGCTTTCTTT.

V is TRBV28 and J is TRBJ1-4; D gene ambiguous. V lost 3 bases to trimming and J lost 0 bases, with 11 bases between them. This CDR3 comprises 16 residues. The germline V gene encodes CDR1 MDHEN and CDR2 SYDVKM. The CDR3 sequence: CASSFWEGTTNEKLFF. The DNA for the CDR3 is TGTGCCAGCAGTTTTTGGGAGGGAACAACTAATGAAAAACTGTTTTTT.

About this clone itself: At one boundary the junction diverges from the germline segment, which might be a read error. This rearrangement joins TRBV5-1 to TRBJ2-2, with a possible D match to TRBD1 (6 bases). The germline CDR1 and CDR2 sequences are SGHRS and YFSETQ. This CDR3 contains 15 residues. The CDR3 region is CASILDSPNTGELFF. The CDR3, as DNA: TGCGCCAGCATCTTGGACAGTCCGAACACCGGGGAGCTGTTTTTT.

The chain uses TRBV6-1 and TRBJ1-1; unclear D gene. CDR1 is MNHNS, CDR2 SASEGT, per germline. This CDR3 comprises 13 residues. Trimming left V 7 bases short and J 1 base short, with 10 bases between. CDR3 nucleotide sequence: TGTGCCAGCATGGGCACACCGAACACTGAAGCTTTCTTT. Translated: CASMGTPNTEAFF.

The chain is built from TRBV5-6 and TRBJ1-3; D may be TRBD1 (5 bases). Germline V lookup: CDR1 SGHDT, CDR2 YYEEEE. The CDR3 contains 15 residues. Trimming stripped 2 bases from V and 4 bases from J, with 13 bases between. The CDR3 reads CASSLTGVGGNTIYF. The CDR3 DNA reads TGTGCCAGCAGCTTAACAGGCGTCGGAGGAAACACCATATATTTT.

The genes are TRBV18 and TRBJ2-1; D may be TRBD1 (5 bases). CDR1 is KGHSH and CDR2 is LQKENI in the germline V gene. The CDR3 has 15 amino acids. Deletions cut 6 bases from V and 4 bases from J, with 16 bases between. The CDR3 DNA sequence: TGTGCCAGCTCCGACGGCGGACACGGTTACAATGAGCAGTTCTTC. Amino acid sequence: CASSDGGHGYNEQFF.

The chain joins TRBV28 to TRBJ1-3; D not certain. The CDR3 runs 12 residues. V dropped 4 bases and J dropped 2 bases, with 3 bases sitting between them. Germline loops: CDR1 MDHEN, CDR2 SYDVKM. The DNA for the CDR3 is TGTGCCAGCAGTTCAGCTGGAAACACCATATATTTT. It is translated as CASSSAGNTIYF.

A single count supports this clone. V gene TRBV7-6 combines with J gene TRBJ2-1; TRBD1 matches 8 bases. The CDR3 is 16 residues long. The V gene end was trimmed by 0 bases and the J gene end by 7 bases; junction bases not matched to a gene: 8. Germline loops: CDR1 SGHVS, CDR2 FNYEAQ. In nucleotides, the CDR3 is TGTGCCAGCAGCTTAGCACCGGGACAGGCCAAGAATGAGCAGTTCTTC. Translation: CASSLAPGQAKNEQFF.

This chain uses TRBV5-1 with TRBJ2-1, with 7 positions matching TRBD2. The CDR3 totals 14 residues. The V gene end was trimmed by 6 bases and the J gene end by 4 bases; junction bases not matched to a gene: 7. CDR1 is SGHRS and CDR2 is YFSETQ in the germline V gene. The chain's CDR3 is CASTSGRAYNEQFF. CDR3 coding DNA: TGCGCCAGCACCTCGGGGAGGGCTTACAATGAGCAGTTCTTC.

This clone was recorded only once. The chain recombines TRBV2 with TRBJ2-7; 11 bases agree with TRBD1. There are 13 residues in the CDR3. V was pared by 6 bases and J by 5 bases, with 3 bases of the junction left unmatched. Germline CDR1 is SNHLY and CDR2 is FYNNEI. The CDR3 bases are TGTGCCAGCAGGGACAGGGGGCATCACGAGCAGTACTTC. Residues: CASRDRGHHEQYF.

A few counts support this clone. The chain has TRBV19 and TRBJ1-3; possible D gene TRBD1, 5 bases. V was pared by 5 bases and J by 0 bases, with 11 bases between. Germline V gives CDR1 LNHDA, CDR2 SQIVND (reference sequence). The CDR3 has 15 amino acids. The chain's CDR3 is CASSGAGLSGNTIYF. CDR3 DNA sequence: TGTGCCAGTAGTGGCGCAGGGCTCTCTGGAAACACCATATATTTT.

V is TRBV7-9 and J is TRBJ1-5; D not resolved. CDR1 is SEHNR, CDR2 FQNEAQ, per germline (reference sequence). The germline V and J ends were trimmed by 6 bases and 0 bases, with 12 bases remaining between them. This CDR3 comprises 15 residues. CDR3 coding DNA: TGTGCCAGCAGTTCCGGTGGGTATAGCAATCAGCCCCAGCATTTT. Its protein is CASSSGGYSNQPQHF.

The CDR3: CASSHGGDSNQPQHF. The CDR3 coding sequence is TGTGCCAGCAGTCATGGGGGGGATAGCAATCAGCCCCAGCATTTT. V is TRBV2 and J is TRBJ1-5; D perhaps matches TRBD1 (5 bases). This CDR3 contains 15 residues. V lost 5 bases and J lost 0, with 11 bases in between. Germline V lookup: CDR1 SNHLY, CDR2 FYNNEI.

The V call is TRBV7-3, the J call TRBJ2-7; TRBD1 agrees at 8 bases. The CDR3 runs 14 residues. The germline V gene encodes CDR1 SGHTA and CDR2 FQGTGA. Trimming at V came to 5 bases and at J to 2 bases, leaving 5 bases not matched to a gene. The CDR3 DNA is TGTGCCAGCAGCCAGCGACAGGGGCCCTACGAGCAGTACGTC. Residues: CASSQRQGPYEQYV.

This sequence joins TRBV19 and TRBJ2-3; D uncertain. Germline-derived CDR1 and CDR2 are LNHDA and SQIVND (reference sequence). V lost 7 bases, J lost 5 bases, and 16 bases lay in between. The CDR3 totals 14 residues. The CDR3 sequence is CASTPRVGLDTQYF. The DNA for the CDR3 is TGTGCCAGTACCCCTCGGGTGGGATTAGATACGCAGTATTTT.

This rearrangement joins TRBV10-2 to TRBJ1-4; D might be TRBD1 (5 bases). The CDR3 loop spans 14 amino acids. V was trimmed by 6 bases and J by 14 bases, leaving 22 bases between them. Germline V gene data show CDR1 as WSHSY and CDR2 as SAAADI. The CDR3 DNA is TGCGCCAGCAGGGAACTTGGGGGGTCTAGTGGGCTGTTTTTT. It codes for CASRELGGSSGLFF.

This clone appeared a few times. CDR3 bases: TGTGCCAGCAGCTTAGGACAGGGGAGGGAGCAGTTCTTC. Translation gives CASSLGQGREQFF. The chain recombines TRBV7-6 with TRBJ2-1, with 8 bases identical to TRBD1. Germline CDR1 reads SGHVS; CDR2 reads FNYEAQ. The trim removed 1 base at V and 10 bases at J, leaving 3 bases unmatched. The length of the CDR3 is 13 residues.

The V call is TRBV28, the J call TRBJ2-7; no clear D gene. V lost 6 bases and J 2 bases, leaving 14 bases between the germline ends. CDR3 size: 14 residues. In germline, CDR1 is MDHEN, CDR2 SYDVKM. The CDR3 here is CASRRTRNPYEQYV. CDR3 coding DNA: TGTGCCAGCAGGCGGACCCGTAACCCCTACGAGCAGTACGTC.

The chain carries TRBV2 and TRBJ2-2, with TRBD1 matching 7 bases. This CDR3 is 14 amino acids long. The V gene end was trimmed by 7 bases and the J gene end by 1 base; junction bases not matched to a gene: 3. Per the germline V gene, CDR1 is SNHLY and CDR2 is FYNNEI. The CDR3 nucleotides are TGTGCCAGCACTCGGGACAGGAACACCGGGGAGCTGTTTTTT. Its protein product is CASTRDRNTGELFF.

This rearrangement joins TRBV5-6 to TRBJ1-5; 7 positions agree with TRBD1. Per germline, CDR1 SGHDT and CDR2 YYEEEE. V lost 4 bases, J lost 4 bases, and 2 bases stayed unmatched. There are 13 residues in the CDR3. This CDR3 reads CASSPQGNQPQHF. In nucleotides, the CDR3 is TGTGCCAGCAGCCCACAGGGGAATCAGCCCCAGCATTTT.

The chain's CDR3 is CAISGGQIANYGYTF. The CDR3 region has the DNA TGTGCCATCAGTGGGGGACAAATAGCTAACTATGGCTACACCTTC. The chain has TRBV10-3 and TRBJ1-2, with a weak D call TRBD1 (6 bases). Germline V gene data show CDR1 as ENHRY and CDR2 as SYGVKD. V lost 4 bases and J 0 bases, leaving 12 bases between the germline ends. This CDR3 contains 15 residues.

This clone was seen once. This rearrangement joins TRBV28 to TRBJ1-1; D not certain. Trimming removed 4 bases at V and 0 bases at J, with 12 bases between. The germline V gene has CDR1 MDHEN and CDR2 SYDVKM. The CDR3 consists of 15 residues. CDR3: CASSYSGSLNTEAFF. The DNA of the CDR3 is TGTGCCAGCAGTTACTCGGGGAGCTTGAACACTGAAGCTTTCTTT.

The genes are TRBV7-9 and TRBJ2-6; the D is unclear. Between the trimmed V and J ends, which lost 5 bases and 4 bases, there was a span of 12 bases. The CDR3 contains 15 residues. Germline V lookup: CDR1 SEHNR, CDR2 FQNEAQ (reference sequence). The CDR3 loop is CASSRKGMGANVLTF. The CDR3, as DNA: TGTGCCAGCAGCCGCAAAGGAATGGGGGCCAACGTCCTGACTTTC.

CDR3 sequence: CATETSGGLETQYF. Here the CDR3 DNA reads TGTGCCACTGAGACTAGCGGGGGGCTGGAGACCCAGTACTTC. The chain links TRBV6-1 to TRBJ2-5, with 13 bases that match TRBD2. The germline gives CDR1 MNHNS, CDR2 SASEGT. V was pared by 10 bases and J by 5 bases, with 7 bases of the junction left unmatched. This CDR3 spans 14 amino acids.

CDR3 loop: CASSYGERGQGYTF. The CDR3 DNA follows: TGTGCCAGCAGTTACGGGGAAAGGGGGCAGGGCTACACCTTC. The genes are TRBV6-6 and TRBJ1-2; 7 nucleotides line up with TRBD1. The V and J ends lost 2 bases and 8 bases, in that order; junction bases with no gene match: 8. The CDR3 loop spans 14 amino acids. Germline V lookup: CDR1 MNHNY, CDR2 SVGAGI (reference sequence).

The rearrangement links TRBV18 to TRBJ1-2; D possibly corresponds to TRBD1 (5 bases). The ends were cut back, 3 bases at V and 3 bases at J, with 14 bases in the middle. CDR3 size: 15 residues. The germline V gene encodes CDR1 KGHSH and CDR2 LQKENI. CDR3 sequence (DNA): TGTGCCAGCTCACCTCTGGGGCAGGTGGACTATGGCTACACCTTC. It translates to CASSPLGQVDYGYTF. The complete variable domain, with remaining parts taken from reference TRBV18 and TRBJ1-2, reads NAGVMQNPRHLVRRRGQEARLRCSPMKGHSHVYWYRQLPEEGLKFMVYLQKENIIDESGMPKERFSAEFPKEGPSILRIQQVVRGDSAAYFCASSPLGQVDYGYTFGSGTRLTVV.

This chain joins TRBV4-1 and TRBJ1-5; unclear D gene. The CDR3 consists of 18 residues. The germline V gene has CDR1 MGHRA and CDR2 YSYEKL. Between the trimmed V and J ends, which lost 1 base and 3 bases, there was a span of 19 bases. The CDR3 nucleotides read TGCGCCAGCAGCCAAGGATTCCCGGGAGTTAGGGACAATCAGCCCCAGCATTTT. As protein: CASSQGFPGVRDNQPQHF.

V is TRBV7-2 and J is TRBJ1-6, with D hard to call. The germline V and J ends were trimmed by 2 bases and 8 bases, with 7 bases remaining between them. CDR1 and CDR2 from the germline V gene are SGHTA and FQGNSA. The CDR3 loop spans 13 amino acids. As DNA, the CDR3 is TGTGCCAGCAGCTTACACAGAGATTCACCCCTCCACTTT. Translating it yields CASSLHRDSPLHF.

As DNA, the CDR3 is TGTGCCAGCAGCGAGACAGGAGACACCGGGGAGCTGTTTTTT. Protein: CASSETGDTGELFF. The rearrangement links TRBV6-4 to TRBJ2-2; tentatively, D is TRBD1 (6 bases). CDR1 and CDR2 (germline): MRHNA, SNTAGT. This CDR3 is 14 amino acids long. V lost 6 bases, J lost 3 bases, and 11 bases lay in between.

This clone was seen more than once but under ten times. The rearrangement uses TRBV29-1 and TRBJ2-1; D ambiguous. CDR3 length equals 10 residues. The V end lost 4 bases, the J end lost 6 bases, and 4 bases lay between the germline ends. In germline, CDR1 is SQVTM, CDR2 ANQGSEA. The CDR3: CSVVANEQFF. The CDR3 region has the DNA TGCAGCGTTGTAGCCAATGAGCAGTTCTTC.